Listed here are 2 T cell receptor beta chains from one sample, sequenced in a study of beta chain features in type 1 diabetes. Findings of the study overall: Among patients with Type 1 diabetes, TCRB CDR3s were moderately but significantly shorter in every one of the four CD4+ subsets.

Sequencing targeted expressed TCRB transcripts, as all isolated RNA had been reverse transcribed. Here immunoSEQ multiplex PCR was the method, and the copy in TCRdb shows in-frame clones only, minus some. This table holds 300,000 to 350,000 clones, around 9% found once. No antigen has been identified for these receptors. Sample: central memory CD4+ T cells from blood. These receptors were taken from a man under 40 with type 1 diabetes.

V is TRBV27 and J is TRBJ2-1; D perhaps matches TRBD2 (6 bases). CDR1 is MNHEY, CDR2 SMNVEV, per germline (reference sequence). V gave up 2 bases and J gave up 4 bases, with 12 bases separating them. This CDR3 spans 15 amino acids. CDR3 nucleotides: TGTGCCAGCAGTTTACTTAGCGGAGTATACAATGAGCAGTTCTTC. Protein product: CASSLLSGVYNEQFF.

In this sample, this clone turned up a few times. V and J are TRBV5-6 and TRBJ2-7; D may be TRBD1 (6 bases). This CDR3 spans 14 amino acids. Germline V lookup: CDR1 SGHDT, CDR2 YYEEEE. Trimming pared 5 bases from V and 2 bases from J, leaving 14 bases between. The CDR3 DNA is TGTGCCAGCAGGACAGGCACCTCTCCCTACGAGCAGTACTTC. Translation gives CASRTGTSPYEQYF.